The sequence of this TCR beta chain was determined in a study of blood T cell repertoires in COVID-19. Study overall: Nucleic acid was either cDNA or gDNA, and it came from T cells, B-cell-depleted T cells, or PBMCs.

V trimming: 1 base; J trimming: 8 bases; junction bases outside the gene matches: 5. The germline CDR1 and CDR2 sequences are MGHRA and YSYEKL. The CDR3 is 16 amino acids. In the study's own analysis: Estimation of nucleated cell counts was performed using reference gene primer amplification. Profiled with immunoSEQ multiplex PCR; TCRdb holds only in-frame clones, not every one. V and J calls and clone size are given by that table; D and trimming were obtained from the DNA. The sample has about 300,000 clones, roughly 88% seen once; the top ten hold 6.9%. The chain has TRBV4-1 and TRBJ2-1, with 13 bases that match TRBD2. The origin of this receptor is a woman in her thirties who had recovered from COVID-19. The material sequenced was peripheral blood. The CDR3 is CASSQVRTSGGDEQFF. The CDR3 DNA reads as TGCGCCAGCAGCCAAGTCCGGACTAGCGGGGGCGATGAGCAGTTCTTC.